This T cell receptor beta chain derives from a study of Ad26.COV2.S vaccination and SARS-CoV-2 variants. Generated by immunoSEQ multiplex PCR, the TCRdb table keeps only in-frame clones and is missing some. The sample lists 350,000 to 500,000 clones; 89% were seen once. The CDR3 totals 13 residues. V was clipped by 0 bases and J by 7 bases, with 11 bases between them. From germline, CDR1 is SGHRS and CDR2 YFSETQ. Treatment of the sample: over 15 received Ad26.COV2.S at low or high dose, single or two shots; about 5 received placebo; per-sample allocation not given. Following the first vaccine or placebo injection, samples were taken on day 63. On this clone: Antigen: not known.

Notes on the study in general: Individuals receiving vaccine had higher spike-specific TCR breadth than placebo recipients did.

The chain uses TRBV5-1 and TRBJ2-7; D not certain. The receptor comes from a person between 18 and 59 years old who received the Ad26.COV2.S COVID-19 vaccine or a placebo. This material consisted of peripheral blood, taken in a trial of Ad26.COV2.S vaccine versus placebo. The CDR3 is CASSLGGFKEQYF. The CDR3, as DNA: TGCGCCAGCAGCTTGGGGGGTTTTAAAGAGCAGTACTTC.